This entry lists 18 T cell receptor beta chains sequenced from one sample in a study of CD8 T cells in Susac syndrome. Reverse transcription of about 0.5 to 1 ug RNA used random hexamers. TCRdb processed the immunoSEQ multiplex PCR reads anew with MiXCR; each CDR3 protein has one entry. The sample includes about 250,000 distinct CDR3 sequences, 93% of them seen just once. Input material: CD4+ T cells from PBMCs. The receptors here all came from a human donor with multiple sclerosis.

V is TRBV29-1 and J is TRBJ1-5; tentative D call: TRBD1 (6 bases). Between the trimmed V and J ends, which lost 6 bases and 0 bases, there was a span of 15 bases. From germline, CDR1 is SQVTM and CDR2 ANQGSEA. CDR3 length equals 15 residues. In nucleotides, the CDR3 is TGCAGCGTAAGTCCAGGGGCATATAGCAATCAGCCCCAGCATTTT. Residues: CSVSPGAYSNQPQHF.

The V call is TRBV19, the J call TRBJ2-2; no definite D call. Between the trimmed V and J ends, which lost 3 bases and 1 base, there was a span of 6 bases. CDR1 LNHDA and CDR2 SQIVND come from the germline V gene (reference sequence). This CDR3 is built from 14 residues. The CDR3 spells CASSIGLNTGELFF. DNA of the CDR3: TGTGCCAGTAGTATCGGTTTGAACACCGGGGAGCTGTTTTTT. The complete variable domain, with remaining parts taken from reference TRBV19 and TRBJ2-2, reads DGGITQSPKYLFRKEGQNVTLSCEQNLNHDAMYWYRQDPGQGLRLIYYSQIVNDFQKGDIAEGYSVSREKKESFPLTVTSAQKNPTAFYLCASSIGLNTGELFFGEGSRLTVL.

This rearrangement joins TRBV27 to TRBJ1-1; tentatively, D is TRBD1 (6 bases). The CDR3 is 16 residues long. The germline gives CDR1 MNHEY, CDR2 SMNVEV (reference sequence). V lost 3 bases and J 1 base, leaving 15 bases between the germline ends. CDR3 in amino acids: CASSLTPGARNTEAFF. The CDR3 coding sequence is TGTGCCAGCAGTTTGACCCCAGGGGCTCGGAACACTGAAGCTTTCTTT.

This sequence joins TRBV27 and TRBJ2-5; 10 bases are shared with TRBD2. V shed 6 bases and J 4 bases; nucleotides not matched to a gene: 8. The CDR3 contains 15 residues. CDR1 is MNHEY, CDR2 SMNVEV, per germline (reference sequence). Here the CDR3 reads CASSPVSSGGETQYF. CDR3 in DNA: TGTGCCAGCAGCCCAGTGTCTAGCGGGGGAGAGACCCAGTACTTC.

The chain links TRBV6-5 to TRBJ2-3; TRBD2 matches at 8 bases. This CDR3 spans 18 amino acids. The germline gives CDR1 MNHEY, CDR2 SVGAGI. Unmatched junction bases numbered 15, after V lost 3 bases and J lost 4 bases. CDR3: CASSYPRTSSEGPDTQYF. CDR3 DNA sequence: TGTGCCAGCAGTTATCCTCGGACTAGCAGTGAAGGTCCAGATACGCAGTATTTT.

The chain combines TRBV3-1 with TRBJ1-2; D gene ambiguous. This CDR3 comprises 13 residues. Trimming left V 5 bases short and J 8 bases short, with 15 bases between. The germline gives CDR1 LGHDT, CDR2 YNNKEL (reference sequence). Here the CDR3 DNA reads TGTGCCAGCAGCGGGAACGAGGGTGCAGGCTACACCTTC. This sequence encodes CASSGNEGAGYTF.

This clonotype has just one count. This chain uses TRBV20-1 with TRBJ1-4, with 7 bases aligning to TRBD1. The CDR3 is made up of 13 amino acids. Germline values: CDR1 DFQATT, CDR2 SNEGSKA (reference sequence). Trimming removed 6 bases from V and 5 bases from J; junction bases left unmatched: 6. The DNA for the CDR3 is TGCAGTGCCGCCGGGACAGAAAATGAAAAACTGTTTTTT. Protein product: CSAAGTENEKLFF.

The chain carries TRBV19 and TRBJ1-3, with D hard to call. Germline V gene lookup returns CDR1 LNHDA and CDR2 SQIVND (reference sequence). V was shortened by 7 bases and J by 0 bases, with 13 bases between the two germline ends. The CDR3 spans 15 residues. The CDR3, as DNA: TGTGCCAGTAAAGCAGGCCTCGACTCTGGAAACACCATATATTTT. It translates to CASKAGLDSGNTIYF.

V usage is TRBV5-1 and J usage is TRBJ1-1; 8 nucleotides match TRBD1. The CDR3 is 15 amino acids. With 2 bases clipped from V and 0 bases from J, the junction kept 3 bases outside the gene matches. Germline lookup yields CDR1 SGHRS and CDR2 YFSETQ. CDR3 coding DNA: TGCGCCAGCAGCTTACAGGGGGGATTGAACACTGAAGCTTTCTTT. Encoded protein: CASSLQGGLNTEAFF.

This clonotype was counted only a few times. The genes are TRBV29-1 and TRBJ2-2; no clear D. Looked up from germline, CDR1 is SQVTM and CDR2 is ANQGSEA. V dropped 4 bases and J dropped 5 bases, with 5 bases sitting between them. The CDR3 loop spans 11 amino acids. CDR3 sequence: CSVGSTGELFF. The DNA for the CDR3 is TGCAGCGTTGGTAGTACCGGGGAGCTGTTTTTT.

The genes are TRBV14 and TRBJ1-2; D perhaps matches TRBD1 (5 bases). Between the trimmed V and J ends, which lost 2 bases and 2 bases, there was a span of 12 bases. The CDR3 totals 15 residues. Germline V gene data show CDR1 as SGHDN and CDR2 as FVKESK. This CDR3 reads CASSQPGRMNYGYTF. The CDR3 DNA sequence: TGTGCCAGCAGCCAACCGGGACGGATGAACTATGGCTACACCTTC.

This chain joins TRBV11-2 and TRBJ1-5; TRBD1 aligns across 9 bases. The CDR3 spans 15 residues. Germline V gives CDR1 SGHAT, CDR2 FQNNGV. The V gene end was trimmed by 4 bases and the J gene end by 3 bases; junction bases not matched to a gene: 4. The CDR3 reads CASSSIQGANQPQHF. CDR3 bases: TGTGCCAGCAGCTCCATACAGGGGGCCAATCAGCCCCAGCATTTT.

The rearrangement uses TRBV20-1 and TRBJ2-1; D is perhaps TRBD2 (6 bases). This CDR3 has 15 residues. Trimming took off 6 bases at V and 9 bases at J, with 24 bases between the two ends. Germline V gene lookup returns CDR1 DFQATT and CDR2 SNEGSKA (reference sequence). CDR3 protein: CSAPTSQGPFGEQFF. In DNA, the CDR3 is TGCAGTGCCCCGACTAGTCAGGGTCCCTTTGGTGAGCAGTTCTTC.

The genes are TRBV19 and TRBJ2-1; 8 nucleotides match TRBD2. Germline V CDR1 and CDR2: LNHDA, SQIVND (reference sequence). J was trimmed by 7 bases and V by 5 bases; bases with no gene match: 4. CDR3 size: 13 residues. CDR3 in amino acids: CASSAGLVNEQFF. In nucleotides, the CDR3 is TGTGCCAGTAGTGCGGGACTAGTAAATGAGCAGTTCTTC.

The chain recombines TRBV9 with TRBJ2-2, with D hard to call. CDR1 and CDR2 (germline): SGDLS, YYNGEE. The CDR3 totals 16 residues. V lost 3 bases, J lost 0 bases, and 12 bases lay in between. The CDR3 here is CASSGGAPANTGELFF. CDR3 bases: TGTGCCAGCAGCGGAGGTGCTCCAGCGAACACCGGGGAGCTGTTTTTT.

The chain employs TRBV12-3 or TRBV12-4 and TRBJ1-5; 9 bases match TRBD1. The CDR3 is made up of 16 amino acids. Trimming cost V 3 bases and J 7 bases; bases outside gene matches: 10. DNA for the CDR3: TGTGCCAGCAGTTTGATCGGGACAGGGCTGGGACAGCCCCAGCATTTT. This encodes CASSLIGTGLGQPQHF.

This chain joins TRBV5-1 and TRBJ2-3, with 10 bases fitting TRBD2. V lost 1 base, J lost 2 bases, and 4 bases stayed unmatched. Germline CDR1 is SGHRS and CDR2 is YFSETQ. The CDR3 has 16 amino acids. CDR3 in amino acids: CASSLTLAGVTDTQYF. Here the CDR3 DNA reads TGCGCCAGCAGCTTGACCCTAGCGGGAGTCACAGATACGCAGTATTTT.

This sequence joins TRBV3-1 and TRBJ1-1; no clear D gene. Deletions cut 0 bases from V and 11 bases from J, with 10 bases between. Germline-derived CDR1 and CDR2 are LGHDT and YNNKEL (reference sequence). This CDR3 is 12 amino acids long. The CDR3 sequence: CASSQEGKRAFF. DNA for the CDR3: TGTGCCAGCAGCCAAGAAGGGAAACGGGCTTTCTTT.